These T cell receptor beta chains were read from a single sample in a study of OX40 agonist ivuxolimab in advanced cancers. Clones were read by immunoSEQ multiplex PCR, and TCRdb kept only the in-frame ones, dropping some. This table holds roughly 16,000 clones, 60% to 85% found once. This sample comprised CD4+ or CD8+ T cells sorted from blood, obtained in a trial of the OX40 agonist ivuxolimab. The receptors shown here come from an adult with an advanced solid tumor such as melanoma, head and neck, liver or kidney cancer. Each CDR3 is given without its conserved first and last residue.

cdr3_aa | v_call | cdr3_length
AISDGRETQETQY | TRBV10-3 | 13
ASSFGTGLYEQY | TRBV4-2 | 12
ASSFGTGLYEQY | TRBV13 | 12
SVGTGGAEQF | TRBV29-1 | 10
ASSQDRRGGNTIY | TRBV4-1 | 13
ASSLGAGADNYGYT | TRBV7-6 | 14
ASSFTPTYEQY | TRBV11-2 | 11
ASSLGSSREQY | TRBV5-6 | 11
ASSLVPAGDEQF | TRBV5-1 | 12
ASTLGWGSTDTQY | TRBV27 | 13
ASSLQTAETQY | TRBV13 | 11
ASSSQGTYEQY | TRBV27 | 11
ASSLGTVPETQY | TRBV28 | 12
ASSSVRGTNEKLF | TRBV5-5 | 13
ASSEEVQGGTDTQY | TRBV6-1 | 14
ASSLHGSGNTIY | TRBV27 | 12
ASSQERGNSYEQY | TRBV4-3 | 13
ASSLAAGELF | TRBV5-6 | 10
ASSSAYEQY | TRBV7-2 | 9
ASSGVLGADIQY | TRBV2 | 12
ATSGQTYEQY | TRBV15 | 10
ASGLVSYADSSYNEQF | TRBV12-5 | 16
ASSPGTWAGTQY | TRBV5-6 | 12
ASSPLAGASIEAF | TRBV28 | 13
ASSLLTAGELF | TRBV7-2 | 11
ASSRSDGGIGSPLH | TRBV9 | 14
ASSESRVAYGYT | TRBV6-1 | 12
ASRNRGAEQF | TRBV13 | 10
ASSENSEQF | TRBV7-9 | 9
ASSVGNLGNRGTEAF | TRBV9 | 15
ASGRGYEQY | TRBV2 | 9
ASSLAGQIYEQY | TRBV27 | 12
ASSRRAPNEQF | TRBV7-2 | 11
ASLPWTGTTDTQY | TRBV5-4 | 13
ASSTQRAFHNEQF | TRBV9 | 13
ASSLRTSGGFDEQF | TRBV11-3 | 14
ASSQALAGGRDNEQF | TRBV14 | 15
ASSQDGNSNQPQH | TRBV6-5 | 13
ASSQYGRNTEAF | TRBV4-3 | 12
ASSTRVGQGASREQF | TRBV28 | 15
ASSYRGQGPPYEQY | TRBV6-6 | 14
ASSKTGFVTEAF | TRBV28 | 12
ASSRNLAEQY | TRBV7-9 | 10
ASSQDRFTYEQY | TRBV5-6 | 12
AISNGRQETQY | TRBV10-3 | 11
ASSSTGTEAF | TRBV11-2 | 10
ASSVISTDTQY | TRBV9 | 11
ASSQSCTGLRSNQPQH | TRBV4-3 | 16
ASSDPRQGVKRSPLH | TRBV2 | 15
ASEYAEAF | TRBV6-1 | 8
SVRPMNTEAF | TRBV29-1 | 10
ASSLGPDSEAF | TRBV11-2 | 11
ASSLGGKYYEQY | TRBV13 | 12
SVVPTNWETQY | TRBV29-1 | 11
ASSYSSFDRVNEKLF | TRBV27 | 15
ASSLTRLAGEGEQF | TRBV7-3 | 14
ASSADGTISYEQY | TRBV9 | 13
AISEDGVTEAF | TRBV10-3 | 11
ASSIGRSSYEQY | TRBV13 | 12